This T cell receptor beta chain was recovered during a study of blood T cell repertoires in COVID-19. Background on the study: The samples span acute and convalescent COVID-19 from the United States, Italy and Spain. PBMCs, B-cell-depleted T cells, or T cells were the source of the cDNA or gDNA that made up the material.

The CDR3 loop spans 12 amino acids. Germline-derived CDR1 and CDR2 are DFQATT and SNEGSKA (reference sequence). Trimming pared 3 bases from V and 4 bases from J, leaving 8 bases between. As handled by the study authors: Using reference gene primer amplification, nucleated cell counts were estimated. Profiled with immunoSEQ multiplex PCR; TCRdb holds only in-frame clones, not every one. That table is the source of V, J and clone size, and D and trimming were worked out from the DNA. The table lists tens of thousands of clones, under 95% of them singletons, with approximately 2.2% in the top ten. V is TRBV20-1 and J is TRBJ2-3; no firm D call. Sequences were obtained from peripheral blood. The receptor's source is a human donor with active COVID-19. The donor label of this sample is uncertain. CDR3 amino acids: CSASLEADTQYF. CDR3 coding DNA: TGCAGTGCTAGTCTAGAGGCAGATACGCAGTATTTT.